This T cell receptor (beta chain) comes out of a study of STAT5B mutations in CD4+ large granular lymphocyte leukemia (dated by TCRdb to between 2021 and 2024). As for the study more broadly: Among the healthy controls, the CDR3 'QG' motif was associated with a particular HLA allele. The study compared the TCRbeta repertoires of patients with CD4+ T-cell large granular lymphocyte leukemia against those of healthy blood donors. Flow cytometry on FACSCanto II or FACSVerse confirmed that purified fractions exceeded 95% purity among lymphocytes. Overall study outcomes, separate from this receptor: Greater clonality appeared to be present in CD4-sorted patient repertoires than in healthy CD4+ repertoires, and the difference was retained after the putative leukemic clones were removed. Main leukemic clonotypes were private to each patient, although roughly 23% appeared at low frequency in other patients' non-leukemic repertoires. TRBV06-family usage was enriched among the top patient clones (8/27) compared with healthy controls (2/35). Data were not HLA-matched; higher clonality in CD4+ versus CD8+ T-LGLL could reflect the relatively small sample size.

The healthy control group was made up of roughly 34 blood donors, and the Finnish Red Cross blood service supplied their buffy coats. All TCR-sequenced material derived from peripheral blood: patient blood samples and healthy donor buffy coats. Peripheral blood mononuclear cells were isolated by Ficoll-Hypaque gradient centrifugation. For the healthy controls, CD4+ cells were obtained from buffy coats by magnetic purification. Genomic DNA was extracted using the Gentra Puregene Cell and Tissue kit, and a Qubit 2.0 fluorometer was used to quantify it. TCRbeta rearrangements were sequenced from genomic DNA using the immunoSEQ assay at survey resolution. Concerning the study's data processing: In the TCR sequencing data, the lowest productive clonotype frequency that could be detected was 2.59 x 10-5. Only productive TCRbeta rearrangements, meaning sequences that were complete and in-frame, were kept for the analyses. Simpson clonality, calculated in the immunoSEQ Analyzer version 3.0, was used as the measure of sample clonality. Clones were grouped by frequency into very rare, small, medium, large (1-20%) or hyperexpanded (>20%) categories. Generation probabilities were estimated with OLGA 1.2.3, V-gene circos plots were made with VDJtools, specificities were looked up in VDJdb, and CDR3 motifs were identified with GLIPH. TCRdb's version of the immuneACCESS table is confined to in-frame rearrangements and falls short of the full clone set. An unresolved V gene accounts for under half of the shortfall where checked; the remainder is of unknown origin. The V and J calls and clone size come from that table; D and trimming were worked out from the DNA. For this sample the table gives tens of thousands of clones, of which less than 85% were detected only once. The ten largest make up roughly 7.1% of the sample.

The CDR3 has 11 amino acids, counting the end cysteine and phenylalanine. Only the CDR3 region is kept as DNA, spanning 33 bases read in frame from base 1. CDR1 and CDR2, looked up from the germline V gene, are LGHNT and FRNRAP. The germline ends are 12 bases apart after V is trimmed by 3 bases and J by 13 bases. On this clone: The antigen it binds to is not known. Nothing much larger sits one base from this clone, and base qualities are not available.

This TCR came from a human donor in good health. The chain uses TRBV12-5 and TRBJ2-5; the D gene assignment is ambiguous. Sequenced material: CD4+ T cells from blood buffy coats. The sequenced DNA: TGTGCTAGTGGTTTAGACTGGCCTATGTACTTC. This is translated as CASGLDWPMYF. Where the CDR3 stops, the reference TRBV12-5 and TRBJ2-5 genes take over; the full variable domain is DARVTQTPRHKVTEMGQEVTMRCQPILGHNTVFWYRQTMMQGLELLAYFRNRAPLDDSGMPKDRFSAEMPDATLATLKIQPSEPRDSAVYFCASGLDWPMYFGPGTRLLVL.